Here is one TCR beta chain with its context. This entry comes from a study of cytomegalovirus exposure and HLA in healthy donors. Germline CDR1 MDHEN, CDR2 SYDVKM. This CDR3 has 15 residues. V gave up 4 bases and J gave up 3 bases, with 15 bases separating them. Primers included in the PCR were 60 Vbeta and 13 Jbeta primers. Data came from immunoSEQ multiplex PCR; TCRdb stores just in-frame clones and leaves some out. Of some 120,000 clones in the sample, more than 60% are singletons; the top ten hold more than 2%. The sequence was collected from a middle-aged woman in good health and CMV-seropositive. The chain recombines TRBV28 with TRBJ1-1; D unresolved. Sequencing input: PBMCs. CDR3: CASSSPGEGHTEAFF. The DNA for the CDR3 is TGTGCCAGCAGTTCCCCTGGGGAGGGTCACACTGAAGCTTTCTTT.